The 18 T cell receptor beta chains presented below share a single source sample, sequenced in a study of blood T cell repertoires in COVID-19. TCRdb's table, derived via immunoSEQ multiplex PCR, lists solely in-frame clones and lacks some. The sample yields just under 350,000 clones, 80% to 90% seen once. The specimen sequenced was peripheral blood. These receptor sequences come from a man under 40 with active or convalescent COVID-19.

The chain recombines TRBV19 with TRBJ2-5; 10 positions match TRBD1. CDR1 and CDR2 from the germline V gene are LNHDA and SQIVND (reference sequence). V lost 5 bases and J lost 5; bases outside the gene matches: 8. This CDR3 has 15 amino acids. Here the CDR3 reads CASSRFGTGEETQYF. The CDR3 DNA follows: TGTGCCAGTAGTCGGTTCGGGACAGGGGAGGAGACCCAGTACTTC.

V usage is TRBV5-5 and J usage is TRBJ1-2, with unresolved D. The CDR3 loop spans 13 amino acids. Germline lookup yields CDR1 SGHKS and CDR2 YYEKEE (reference sequence). V was shortened by 5 bases and J by 2 bases, with 10 bases between the two germline ends. The CDR3 DNA follows: TGTGCCAGCAGTGCCTGGGAGAACTATGGCTACACCTTC. Protein: CASSAWENYGYTF.

The count of this clone is one. The chain has TRBV5-1 and TRBJ2-1; TRBD2 agrees at 14 bases. CDR3 size: 16 residues. The junction had 8 bases not matched to a gene; V was cut back by 4 bases and J by 8 bases. Germline V lookup: CDR1 SGHRS, CDR2 YFSETQ. CDR3 protein: CASSRLLGLAGDEQFF. CDR3 nucleotide sequence: TGCGCCAGCAGCCGTTTGTTGGGACTAGCGGGAGATGAGCAGTTCTTC.

CDR3 DNA sequence: TGTGCCAGCAGCCCCGACGCTCCCGACAGGGCCTACGAGCAGTACTTC. This codes for CASSPDAPDRAYEQYF. V gene TRBV13 combines with J gene TRBJ2-7, with 7 bases lining up with TRBD1. The CDR3 sequence is 16 residues long. Trimming cost V 5 bases and J 2 bases; bases outside gene matches: 12. CDR1 and CDR2 from the germline V gene are PRHDT and FYEKMQ (reference sequence).

This chain links TRBV4-2 with TRBJ2-3; 7 positions match TRBD2. J gave up 0 bases and V 3 bases, and 3 bases lay outside the gene matches. The CDR3 runs 15 residues. Looked up from germline, CDR1 is LGHNA and CDR2 is YNFKEQ. CDR3 protein: CASSQGLTSTDTQYF. The CDR3 DNA reads as TGTGCCAGCAGCCAGGGACTAACTAGCACAGATACGCAGTATTTT.

This clone was seen a single time. The rearrangement links TRBV19 to TRBJ1-2; the match to TRBD1 covers 9 bases. Trimming at V came to 6 bases and at J to 6 bases, leaving 2 bases not matched to a gene. This CDR3 contains 12 residues. Germline values: CDR1 LNHDA, CDR2 SQIVND (reference sequence). Here the CDR3 DNA reads TGTGCCAGTAGGGGACAGGGAGATGGCTACACCTTC. It yields the protein CASRGQGDGYTF.

CDR3 sequence reads: CASSLEGTGAGNTIYF. The CDR3 DNA is TGTGCCAGCAGCTTAGAGGGGACAGGGGCGGGAAACACCATATATTTT. The chain combines TRBV7-2 with TRBJ1-3, with 10 nucleotides matching TRBD1. The CDR3 runs 16 residues. In germline, CDR1 is SGHTA, CDR2 FQGNSA. The J segment lost 4 bases and the V segment lost 1 base, leaving 4 bases of the junction unmatched. Supplemented by reference TRBV7-2 and TRBJ1-3, the full variable domain reads GAGVSQSPSNKVTEKGKDVELRCDPISGHTALYWYRQSLGQGLEFLIYFQGNSAPDKSGLPSDRFSAERTGGSVSTLTIQRTQQEDSAVYLCASSLEGTGAGNTIYFGEGSWLTVV.

The rearrangement joins TRBV6-2 or TRBV6-3 to TRBJ1-5; 9 bases line up with TRBD1. CDR3 length: 15 amino acids. V lost 2 bases and J lost 6; bases outside the gene matches: 5. Germline values: CDR1 MNHEY, CDR2 SVGEGT. This chain's CDR3 is CASSYGDRESQPQHF. The DNA of the CDR3 is TGTGCCAGCAGTTACGGGGACAGGGAAAGTCAGCCCCAGCATTTT.

This sequence joins TRBV19 and TRBJ1-1; 9 nucleotides align to TRBD1. CDR3 length: 18 residues. V was pared by 5 bases and J by 3 bases, with 16 bases of the junction left unmatched. Germline lookup yields CDR1 LNHDA and CDR2 SQIVND (reference sequence). This chain's CDR3 is CASSLTGGQGKVDTEAFF. CDR3 nucleotides: TGTGCCAGTAGTCTCACCGGTGGACAGGGGAAGGTTGACACTGAAGCTTTCTTT.

The V call is TRBV5-4, the J call TRBJ2-7; D perhaps matches TRBD1 (6 bases). The V gene's germline CDR1 is SGHNT and CDR2 YYREEE (reference sequence). This CDR3 is built from 13 residues. Trimming removed 0 bases from V and 6 bases from J, with 10 bases in between. The CDR3 nucleotides read TGTGCCAGCAGCTTGGACAGGGAGTCCGAGCAGTACTTC. It yields the protein CASSLDRESEQYF.

This chain links TRBV7-9 with TRBJ2-1; TRBD2 matches at 11 bases. Germline CDR1 and CDR2: SEHNR and FQNEAQ (reference sequence). This CDR3 has 15 amino acids. J gave up 7 bases and V 2 bases, and 4 bases lay outside the gene matches. The CDR3 sequence: CASSLRVAGGNEQFF. CDR3 nucleotide sequence: TGTGCCAGCAGCTTACGGGTAGCGGGAGGGAATGAGCAGTTCTTC.

This chain uses TRBV10-3 with TRBJ2-3; 13 bases fit TRBD2. CDR1 is ENHRY and CDR2 is SYGVKD in the germline V gene. CDR3 length: 16 amino acids. Trimming cost V 4 bases and J 4 bases; bases outside gene matches: 5. The CDR3 here is CAISATSGGAADTQYF. In DNA form, the CDR3 reads TGTGCCATCAGTGCCACTAGCGGGGGGGCGGCAGATACGCAGTATTTT.

The V call is TRBV5-1, the J call TRBJ1-1, with TRBD1 matching over 10 bases. After removal of 0 bases from V and 3 bases from J, the junction contained 2 bases not matched to a gene. The germline CDR1 and CDR2 sequences are SGHRS and YFSETQ. The length of the CDR3 is 15 residues. CDR3 residues: CASSLEGQGYTEAFF. CDR3 sequence (DNA): TGCGCCAGCAGCTTGGAGGGACAGGGGTACACTGAAGCTTTCTTT.

The V gene is TRBV29-1, the J gene TRBJ1-2, with TRBD1 matching 9 bases. The CDR3 consists of 11 residues. V shed 5 bases and J 6 bases; nucleotides not matched to a gene: 1. Germline CDR1 SQVTM, CDR2 ANQGSEA. The CDR3 loop is CSVRQGDGYTF. In nucleotides, the CDR3 is TGCAGCGTTCGACAGGGGGATGGCTACACCTTC.

V usage is TRBV6-5 and J usage is TRBJ2-2; 8 positions match TRBD1. Trimming cost V 5 bases and J 6 bases; bases outside gene matches: 8. The CDR3 contains 15 residues. Germline V CDR1 and CDR2: MNHEY, SVGAGI. Written as DNA, the CDR3 is TGTGCCAGCAGTCTTACAGGGGGGCAAGCCGGGGAGCTGTTTTTT. Translated, it gives CASSLTGGQAGELFF.

The chain links TRBV7-3 to TRBJ1-2, with 8 bases identical to TRBD1. V shed 4 bases, J shed 14 bases, and the junction held 12 bases outside the gene matches. Germline V gene data show CDR1 as SGHTA and CDR2 as FQGTGA. The CDR3 loop spans 13 amino acids. CDR3 sequence (DNA): TGTGCCAGCAGCTCGGACAGGGTGGCAATTCCGACCTTC. This sequence encodes CASSSDRVAIPTF.

The genes are TRBV18 and TRBJ2-6; 9 bases are a match to TRBD2. From germline, CDR1 is KGHSH and CDR2 LQKENI. This CDR3 spans 17 amino acids. V was clipped by 4 bases and J by 0 bases; unmatched bases: 4. In DNA form, the CDR3 reads TGTGCCAGCTCACTAGCACTAGCGGGCTCTGGGGCCAACGTCCTGACTTTC. Translated, it gives CASSLALAGSGANVLTF.

DNA of the CDR3: TGTGCCAGCAGCCTTGGGGCGGGAGTTCAAGAGACCCAGTACTTC. Its translation: CASSLGAGVQETQYF. This rearrangement joins TRBV7-6 to TRBJ2-5; TRBD2 matches at 7 bases. From germline, CDR1 is SGHVS and CDR2 FNYEAQ. CDR3 size: 15 residues. Losses at the gene ends were 5 bases for V and 2 bases for J; bases not matched to a gene: 8.